Listed below are T cell receptor beta chains from one sample, sequenced in a study of cytomegalovirus exposure and HLA in healthy donors. Assay used: immunoSEQ multiplex PCR; TCRdb lists only in-frame clones, some missing. The sample holds around 70,000 clones, around 84% seen once. The sample comprised PBMCs. The source is a woman aged 40 to 49 in good health and CMV-seropositive. CDR3s include the opening cysteine and the closing phenylalanine or tryptophan. Each record gives: clone size, J gene, V gene, D gene, CDR3 DNA, CDR3 protein. The D gene is left open where the match is weak. Clone size is given for some rows only: seen once, a few or many times, or a class if the clone is expanded.

NA,TRBJ1-5,TRBV28,NA,TGTGCCAGCAGCCCAGGTCGGGGGATCCAGCCCCAGCATTTT,CASSPGRGIQPQHF
once,TRBJ2-3,TRBV6-5,NA,TGTGCCAGCAGTTACTCATGGCAGGGGACAGATACGCAGTATTTT,CASSYSWQGTDTQYF
few,TRBJ1-5,TRBV2,NA,TGTGCCAGCAGTGAAGGGGGAGCGAGCAATCAGCCCCAGCATTTT,CASSEGGASNQPQHF
NA,TRBJ2-7,TRBV7-2,TRBD1,TGTGCCAGCAGCCGACAGGGGGGGGCCTACGAGCAGTACTTC,CASSRQGGAYEQYF
few,TRBJ2-7,TRBV11-2,NA,TGTGCCAGCAGCTTAGAATCTAGCAACGAGCAGTACTTC,CASSLESSNEQYF
once,TRBJ1-1,TRBV5-5,NA,TGTGCCAGCAGCTTGGCCGGAGGTTCCACTGAAGCTTTCTTT,CASSLAGGSTEAFF
NA,TRBJ2-7,TRBV6-5,NA,TGTGCCAGCAGAGAAAAAGGAGTGTCCTACGAGCAGTACTTC,CASREKGVSYEQYF
NA,TRBJ2-5,TRBV7-2,TRBD2,TGTGCCAGCAGCTGGCCTAGCGGGGGCGGGGAGACCCAGTACTTC,CASSWPSGGGETQYF
NA,TRBJ2-7,TRBV27,NA,TGTGCCAGCGGTACACAGGGCTACGAGCAGTACTTC,CASGTQGYEQYF
once,TRBJ2-2,TRBV4-3,TRBD2,TGCGCCAGCAGCCAAGGTGGGGGGGTCGACGGGGAGCTGTTTTTT,CASSQGGGVDGELFF
few,TRBJ2-3,TRBV6-6,NA,TGTGCCAGCAGTCGCCGACAGGCGAGCACAGATACGCAGTATTTT,CASSRRQASTDTQYF
NA,TRBJ2-7,TRBV18,NA,TGTGCCAGCTCATCGACCTCCGGGGGAACCTACGAGCAGTACTTC,CASSSTSGGTYEQYF
NA,TRBJ2-1,TRBV6-1,TRBD2,TGTGCCAGCAGTGTTCCAACTAGCGGGGGGCCCAATGAGCAGTTCTTC,CASSVPTSGGPNEQFF
NA,TRBJ2-3,TRBV2,NA,TGTGCCAGCAGTTTGACGCCGGGACTGTCCACAGATACGCAGTATTTT,CASSLTPGLSTDTQYF
NA,TRBJ2-4,TRBV7-4,NA,TGTGCCAGCAGCCCGGAAAATGGACTAGCCAAAAACATTCAGTACTTC,CASSPENGLAKNIQYF
once,TRBJ2-6,TRBV19,NA,TGTGCCAGTAGTTTTGGAGGGGTTGGGGCCAACGTCCTGACTTTC,CASSFGGVGANVLTF
NA,TRBJ2-3,TRBV28,NA,TGTGCCAGCAGCGGGGGTGGGGTCACAGATACGCAGTATTTT,CASSGGGVTDTQYF
NA,TRBJ1-6,TRBV28,NA,TGTGCCAGCAGTTTCTACAGTTCCTATAATTCACCCCTCCACTTT,CASSFYSSYNSPLHF
NA,TRBJ1-1,TRBV4-1,NA,TGCGCCAGCAGCCAAGTTCCAGGCCTGGGCACTGAAGCTTTCTTT,CASSQVPGLGTEAFF
NA,TRBJ1-1,TRBV2,NA,TGTGCCAGCAAAGCCCATAACACTGAAGCTTTCTTT,CASKAHNTEAFF
few,TRBJ1-2,TRBV4-3,TRBD1,TGCGCCAGCAGCCAAGATCAGGGGGACAGGGGTTTTGGCTACACCTTC,CASSQDQGDRGFGYTF
once,TRBJ2-1,TRBV2,NA,TGTGCCAGCAGTGAAGCCCGACTGAGCCTATACAATGAGCAGTTCTTC,CASSEARLSLYNEQFF